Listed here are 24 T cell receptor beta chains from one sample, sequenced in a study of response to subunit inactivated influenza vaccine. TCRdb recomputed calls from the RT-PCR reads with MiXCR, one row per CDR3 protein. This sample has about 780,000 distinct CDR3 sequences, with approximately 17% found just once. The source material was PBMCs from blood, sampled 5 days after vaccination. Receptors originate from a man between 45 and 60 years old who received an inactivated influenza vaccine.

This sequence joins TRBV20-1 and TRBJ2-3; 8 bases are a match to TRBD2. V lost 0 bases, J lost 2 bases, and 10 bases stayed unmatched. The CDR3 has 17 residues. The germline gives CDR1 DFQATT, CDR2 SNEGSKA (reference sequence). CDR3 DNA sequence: TGCAGTGCTAGAGATGAGATGGCGGGAGGCCCCACAGATACGCAGTATTTT. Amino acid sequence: CSARDEMAGGPTDTQYF.

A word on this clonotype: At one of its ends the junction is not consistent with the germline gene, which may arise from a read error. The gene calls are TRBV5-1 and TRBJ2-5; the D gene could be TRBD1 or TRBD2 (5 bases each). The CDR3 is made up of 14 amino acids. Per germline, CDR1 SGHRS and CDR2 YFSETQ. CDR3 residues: CAISIRDPSETQYF. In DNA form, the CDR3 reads TGCGCCATCAGCATCCGGGACCCCTCGGAGACCCAGTACTTC.

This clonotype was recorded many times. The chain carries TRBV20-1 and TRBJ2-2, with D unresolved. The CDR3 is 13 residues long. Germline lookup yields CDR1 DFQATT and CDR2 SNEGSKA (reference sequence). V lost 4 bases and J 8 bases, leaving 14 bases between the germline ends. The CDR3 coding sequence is TGCAGTGCTACAGACCCCAGCGATGGGGAGCTGTTTTTT. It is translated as CSATDPSDGELFF.

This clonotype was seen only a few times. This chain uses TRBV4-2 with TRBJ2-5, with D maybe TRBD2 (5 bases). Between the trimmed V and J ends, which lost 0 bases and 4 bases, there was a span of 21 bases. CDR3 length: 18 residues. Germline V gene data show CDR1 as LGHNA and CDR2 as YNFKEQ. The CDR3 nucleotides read TGTGCCAGCAGCCAAGATTCCCTCCGGGGTAGCCGGAGAGAGACCCAGTACTTC. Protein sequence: CASSQDSLRGSRRETQYF.

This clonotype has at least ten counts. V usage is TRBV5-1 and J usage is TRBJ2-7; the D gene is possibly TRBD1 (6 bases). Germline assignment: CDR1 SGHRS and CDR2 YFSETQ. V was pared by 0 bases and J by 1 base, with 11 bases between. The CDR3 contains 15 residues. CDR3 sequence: CASSLVQGTSYEQYF. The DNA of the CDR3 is TGCGCCAGCAGCTTGGTCCAGGGGACATCCTACGAGCAGTACTTC.

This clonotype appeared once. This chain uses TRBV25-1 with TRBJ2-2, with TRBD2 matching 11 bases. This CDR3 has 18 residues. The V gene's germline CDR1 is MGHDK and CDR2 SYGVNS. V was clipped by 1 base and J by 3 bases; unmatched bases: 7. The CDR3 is CASSEWVAGGPHTGELFF. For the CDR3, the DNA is TGTGCCAGCAGTGAATGGGTAGCGGGAGGGCCGCACACCGGGGAGCTGTTTTTT. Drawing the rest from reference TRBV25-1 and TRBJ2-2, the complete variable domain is EADIYQTPRYLVIGTGKKITLECSQTMGHDKMYWYQQDPGMELHLIHYSYGVNSTEKGDLSSESTVSRIRTEHFPLTLESARPSHTSQYLCASSEWVAGGPHTGELFFGEGSRLTVL.

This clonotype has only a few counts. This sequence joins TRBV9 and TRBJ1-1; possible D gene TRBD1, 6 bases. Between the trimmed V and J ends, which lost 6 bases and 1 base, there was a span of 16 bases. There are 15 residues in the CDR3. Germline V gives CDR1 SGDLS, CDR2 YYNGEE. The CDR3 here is CASTDLGGGNTEAFF. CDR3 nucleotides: TGTGCCAGCACAGACCTTGGAGGGGGGAACACTGAAGCTTTCTTT.

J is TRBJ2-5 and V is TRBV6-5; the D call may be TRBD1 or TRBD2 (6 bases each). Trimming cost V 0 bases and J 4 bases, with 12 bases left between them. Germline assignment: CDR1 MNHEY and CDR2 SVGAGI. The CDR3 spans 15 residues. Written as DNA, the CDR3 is TGTGCCAGCAGTTACTCATGGGGGGCAGGAGAGACCCAGTACTTC. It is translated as CASSYSWGAGETQYF.

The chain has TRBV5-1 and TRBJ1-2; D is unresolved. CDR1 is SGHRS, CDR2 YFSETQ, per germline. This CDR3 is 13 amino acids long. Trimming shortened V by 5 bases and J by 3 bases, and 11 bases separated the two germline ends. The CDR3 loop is CASRPDEYYGYTF. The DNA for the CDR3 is TGCGCCAGCAGACCGGACGAATACTATGGCTACACCTTC.

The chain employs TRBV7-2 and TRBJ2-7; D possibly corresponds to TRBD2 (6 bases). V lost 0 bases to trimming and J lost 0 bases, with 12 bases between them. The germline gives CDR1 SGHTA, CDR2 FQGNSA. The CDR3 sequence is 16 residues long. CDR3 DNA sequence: TGTGCCAGCAGCTTAGCGGCGGGGATACGCTCCTACGAGCAGTACTTC. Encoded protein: CASSLAAGIRSYEQYF.

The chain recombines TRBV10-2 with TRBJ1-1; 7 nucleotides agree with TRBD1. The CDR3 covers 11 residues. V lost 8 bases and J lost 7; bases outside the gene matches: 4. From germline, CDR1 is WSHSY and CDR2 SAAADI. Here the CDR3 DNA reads TGCGCCAGCCTCCGGACAGGTGAAGCTTTCTTT. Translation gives CASLRTGEAFF.

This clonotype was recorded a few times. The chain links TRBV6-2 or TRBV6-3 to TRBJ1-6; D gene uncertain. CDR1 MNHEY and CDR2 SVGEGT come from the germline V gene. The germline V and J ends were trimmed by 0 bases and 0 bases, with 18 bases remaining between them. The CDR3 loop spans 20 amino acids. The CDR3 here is CASSYSSAFGRLSYNSPLHF. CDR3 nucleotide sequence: TGTGCCAGCAGTTACTCGTCTGCATTCGGGCGTCTCTCCTATAATTCACCCCTCCACTTT.

The CDR3 nucleotides are TGTGCCAGCAGCTTACAAAATGTTGGGGCCTACGAGCAGTACTTC. Its protein product is CASSLQNVGAYEQYF. The genes are TRBV7-2 and TRBJ2-7; no clear D. Trimming took off 2 bases at V and 2 bases at J, with 13 bases between the two ends. The CDR3 spans 15 residues. Germline CDR1 SGHTA, CDR2 FQGNSA.

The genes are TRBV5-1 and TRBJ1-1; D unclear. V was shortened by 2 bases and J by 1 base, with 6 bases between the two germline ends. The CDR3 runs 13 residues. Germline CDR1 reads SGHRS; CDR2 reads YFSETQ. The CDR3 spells CASSFATNTEAFF. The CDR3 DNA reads TGCGCCAGCAGCTTCGCAACGAACACTGAAGCTTTCTTT.

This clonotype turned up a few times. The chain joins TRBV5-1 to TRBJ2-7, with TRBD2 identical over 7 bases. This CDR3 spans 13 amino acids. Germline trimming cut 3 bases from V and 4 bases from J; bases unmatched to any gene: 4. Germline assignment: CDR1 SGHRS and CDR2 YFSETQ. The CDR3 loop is CASSSRGEYEQYF. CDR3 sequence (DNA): TGCGCCAGCAGCTCCCGGGGGGAATACGAGCAGTACTTC. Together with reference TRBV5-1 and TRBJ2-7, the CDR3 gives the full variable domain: KAGVTQTPRYLIKTRGQQVTLSCSPISGHRSVSWYQQTPGQGLQFLFEYFSETQRNKGNFPGRFSGRQFSNSRSEMNVSTLELGDSALYLCASSSRGEYEQYFGPGTRLTVT.

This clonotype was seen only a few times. In nucleotides, the CDR3 is TGTGCCAGCAGCCCCCGCGACAGTAACACTGAAGCTTTCTTT. It specifies CASSPRDSNTEAFF. J is TRBJ1-1 and V is TRBV7-8; D possibly corresponds to TRBD1 (5 bases). This CDR3 has 14 amino acids. V was clipped by 5 bases and J by 2 bases, with 12 bases between them. CDR1 and CDR2 (germline): SGHVS, FQNEAQ.

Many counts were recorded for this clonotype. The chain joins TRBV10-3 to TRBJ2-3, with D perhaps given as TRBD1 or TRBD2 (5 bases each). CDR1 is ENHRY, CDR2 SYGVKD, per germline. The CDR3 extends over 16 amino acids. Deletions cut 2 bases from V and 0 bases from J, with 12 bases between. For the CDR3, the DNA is TGTGCCATCAGTGAGGGGGGAGAGAGTAGCACAGATACGCAGTATTTT. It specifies CAISEGGESSTDTQYF.

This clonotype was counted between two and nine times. In nucleotides, the CDR3 is TGTGCCATCAGTGAGTCGAACGGGGGGGCCACAGATACGCAGTATTTT. The encoded protein is CAISESNGGATDTQYF. This rearrangement joins TRBV10-3 to TRBJ2-3, with 8 bases identical to TRBD2. There are 16 residues in the CDR3. With 0 bases clipped from V and 2 bases from J, the junction kept 4 bases outside the gene matches. The germline gives CDR1 ENHRY, CDR2 SYGVKD.

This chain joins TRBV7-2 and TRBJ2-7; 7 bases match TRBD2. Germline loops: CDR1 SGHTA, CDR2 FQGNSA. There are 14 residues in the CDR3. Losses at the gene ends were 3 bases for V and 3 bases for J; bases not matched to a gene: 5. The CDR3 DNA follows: TGTGCCAGCAGCTTGGTAAGGGAGGGCTACGAGCAGTACTTC. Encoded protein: CASSLVREGYEQYF.

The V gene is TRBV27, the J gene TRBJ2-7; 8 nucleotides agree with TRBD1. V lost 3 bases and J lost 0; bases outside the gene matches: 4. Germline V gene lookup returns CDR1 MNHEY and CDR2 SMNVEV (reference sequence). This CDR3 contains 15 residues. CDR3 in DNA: TGTGCCAGCAGTTTCCAGGGGGCCCCCTCCTACGAGCAGTACTTC. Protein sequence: CASSFQGAPSYEQYF.

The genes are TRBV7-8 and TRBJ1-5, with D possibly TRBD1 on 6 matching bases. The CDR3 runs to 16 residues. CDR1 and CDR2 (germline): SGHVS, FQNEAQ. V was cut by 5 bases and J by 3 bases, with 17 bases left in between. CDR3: CASSPGPQGHNQPQHF. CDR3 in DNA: TGTGCCAGCAGCCCAGGTCCCCAGGGGCACAATCAGCCCCAGCATTTT.

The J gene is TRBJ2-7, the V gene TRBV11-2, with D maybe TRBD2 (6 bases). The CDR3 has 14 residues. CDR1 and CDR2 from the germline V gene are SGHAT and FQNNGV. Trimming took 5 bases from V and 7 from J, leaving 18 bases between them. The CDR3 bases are TGTGCCAGCAGCCCGGACTCCCTAGCGAGGGAGCAGTACTTC. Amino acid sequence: CASSPDSLAREQYF.

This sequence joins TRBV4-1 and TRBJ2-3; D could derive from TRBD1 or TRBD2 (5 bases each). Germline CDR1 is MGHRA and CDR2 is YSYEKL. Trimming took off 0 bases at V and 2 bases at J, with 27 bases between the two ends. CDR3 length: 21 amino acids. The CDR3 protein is CASSQDLGAPRGRRNTDTQYF. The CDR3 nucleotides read TGCGCCAGCAGCCAAGATTTAGGCGCGCCACGGGGACGACGAAACACAGATACGCAGTATTTT.

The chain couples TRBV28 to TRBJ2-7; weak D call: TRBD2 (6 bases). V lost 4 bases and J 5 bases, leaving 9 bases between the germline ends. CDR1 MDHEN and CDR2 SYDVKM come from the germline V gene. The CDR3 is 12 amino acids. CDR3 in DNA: TGTGCCAGCAGTTGGGGGGTGGACGAGCAGTACTTC. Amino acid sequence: CASSWGVDEQYF.